Shown below are 20 T cell receptor beta chains from a single sample sequenced in a study of identical twins. TCRdb ran MiXCR on the 5' RACE reads and lists one entry per CDR3 protein. This sample yields 750,000 to 950,000 distinct CDR3 sequences, of which 9% to 15% are seen a single time; 1.5% to 2% belongs to the top ten. The same sample was also studied in work on yellow fever vaccine responses in identical twins.

Sequenced input: PBMCs. These receptors were taken from a woman between 18 and 29 years old in good health.

The gene calls are TRBV5-1 and TRBJ2-7, with D tentatively TRBD2 (5 bases). Germline lookup yields CDR1 SGHRS and CDR2 YFSETQ. This CDR3 comprises 13 residues. V was pared by 0 bases and J by 5 bases, with 9 bases between. The CDR3 reads CASSLGRVDEQYF. CDR3 coding DNA: TGCGCCAGCAGCTTGGGGCGGGTGGACGAGCAGTACTTC. The variable domain in full, completed from reference TRBV5-1 and TRBJ2-7, reads KAGVTQTPRYLIKTRGQQVTLSCSPISGHRSVSWYQQTPGQGLQFLFEYFSETQRNKGNFPGRFSGRQFSNSRSEMNVSTLELGDSALYLCASSLGRVDEQYFGPGTRLTVT.

The table lists this clonotype with a few counts. The chain combines TRBV5-1 with TRBJ2-1, with a possible D match to TRBD2 (5 bases). CDR1 is SGHRS and CDR2 is YFSETQ in the germline V gene. The CDR3 spans 14 residues. Between the trimmed V and J ends, which lost 7 bases and 4 bases, there was a span of 15 bases. This CDR3 reads CASGFLAPYNEQFF. CDR3 in DNA: TGCGCCAGCGGTTTCTTAGCGCCTTACAATGAGCAGTTCTTC.

The chain couples TRBV12-3 or TRBV12-4 to TRBJ2-5; possible D gene TRBD2, 5 bases. The CDR3 is 17 residues long. V gave up 4 bases and J gave up 5 bases, with 23 bases separating them. In nucleotides, the CDR3 is TGTGCCAGCAGTTCCCCCAAAGGAGGTCGGGCCCGGGAGACCCAGTACTTC. Its translation is CASSSPKGGRARETQYF.

The V and J genes are TRBV6-1 and TRBJ2-3, with 9 bases that match TRBD2. V lost 6 bases to trimming and J lost 5 bases; unmatched junction nucleotides: 3. Germline values: CDR1 MNHNS, CDR2 SASEGT. The CDR3 is made up of 13 amino acids. CDR3: CASRLLAGDTQYF. For the CDR3, the DNA is TGTGCCAGCAGGCTACTAGCGGGAGATACGCAGTATTTT.

This clonotype turned up a few times. The rearrangement joins TRBV11-2 to TRBJ1-4; D is ambiguous. Trimming left V 6 bases short and J 3 bases short, with 8 bases between. Germline assignment: CDR1 SGHAT and CDR2 FQNNGV. The CDR3 has 13 amino acids. CDR3 in amino acids: CASRSTANEKLFF. In DNA form, the CDR3 reads TGTGCCAGCAGGAGTACGGCTAATGAAAAACTGTTTTTT.

This chain connects TRBV20-1 to TRBJ2-3; D call uncertain. The CDR3 spans 15 residues. Germline V lookup: CDR1 DFQATT, CDR2 SNEGSKA (reference sequence). The V end lost 0 bases, the J end lost 0 bases, and 10 bases lay between the germline ends. CDR3 in amino acids: CSARDPQTSTDTQYF. CDR3 sequence (DNA): TGCAGTGCTAGAGACCCCCAGACTAGCACAGATACGCAGTATTTT.

The chain links TRBV13 to TRBJ2-6; D uncertain. The V gene's germline CDR1 is PRHDT and CDR2 FYEKMQ (reference sequence). V dropped 1 base and J dropped 0 bases, with 7 bases sitting between them. The CDR3 totals 16 residues. In nucleotides, the CDR3 is TGTGCCAGCAGCTTAGAACAGAACTCTGGGGCCAACGTCCTGACTTTC. This encodes CASSLEQNSGANVLTF.

This clonotype has only a few counts. The J gene is TRBJ2-7, the V gene TRBV7-8; TRBD2 aligns across 9 bases. Germline-derived CDR1 and CDR2 are SGHVS and FQNEAQ. This CDR3 comprises 14 residues. J was trimmed by 4 bases and V by 7 bases; bases with no gene match: 8. CDR3 in amino acids: CASISGLASYEQYF. Written as DNA, the CDR3 is TGTGCCAGCATATCAGGACTAGCGTCGTACGAGCAGTACTTC.

This clonotype occurred many times. The rearrangement joins TRBV10-3 to TRBJ1-1, with unresolved D. The CDR3 contains 15 residues. The V and J ends lost 0 bases and 6 bases respectively, with 14 bases between them. In germline, CDR1 is ENHRY, CDR2 SYGVKD. Here the CDR3 reads CAISESPPGRAEAFF. For the CDR3, the DNA is TGTGCCATCAGTGAGTCTCCCCCAGGTAGGGCTGAAGCTTTCTTT.

The chain uses TRBV18 and TRBJ2-7, with TRBD2 identical over 11 bases. Germline-derived CDR1 and CDR2 are KGHSH and LQKENI. After removal of 3 bases from V and 4 bases from J, the junction contained 14 bases not matched to a gene. CDR3 length equals 18 residues. CDR3 DNA: TGTGCCAGCTCACCTCCGGGAGTAATACTAGCGGGGGCTTACGAGCAGTACTTC. It translates to CASSPPGVILAGAYEQYF. Variable domain in full (rest from reference TRBV18 and TRBJ2-7): NAGVMQNPRHLVRRRGQEARLRCSPMKGHSHVYWYRQLPEEGLKFMVYLQKENIIDESGMPKERFSAEFPKEGPSILRIQQVVRGDSAAYFCASSPPGVILAGAYEQYFGPGTRLTVT.

This clonotype has more than one count but fewer than ten. The gene calls are TRBV24-1 and TRBJ2-3; perhaps TRBD1 as D (5 bases). Trimming took 4 bases from V and 3 from J, leaving 16 bases between them. CDR3 size: 16 residues. From germline, CDR1 is KGHDR and CDR2 SFDVKD. CDR3 protein: CATSETVTGDTDTQYF. CDR3 nucleotide sequence: TGTGCCACCAGTGAGACAGTTACGGGTGATACAGATACGCAGTATTTT.

This clonotype appeared a few times. This chain joins TRBV28 and TRBJ2-6, with 10 bases lining up with TRBD1. CDR3 length: 18 amino acids. V dropped 6 bases and J dropped 0; count of bases not matched to a gene: 8. The germline V gene encodes CDR1 MDHEN and CDR2 SYDVKM. CDR3 nucleotides: TGTGCCAGCAGGTTCGACAGGGGGCGTTCCTCTGGGGCCAACGTCCTGACTTTC. The encoded protein is CASRFDRGRSSGANVLTF.

This chain connects TRBV3-1 to TRBJ1-4; D not resolved. The CDR3 extends over 16 amino acids. Germline V lookup: CDR1 LGHDT, CDR2 YNNKEL (reference sequence). V lost 4 bases and J 1 base, leaving 13 bases between the germline ends. DNA of the CDR3: TGTGCCAGCAGCCTTTCCATGCCAGGAACTAATGAAAAACTGTTTTTT. This codes for CASSLSMPGTNEKLFF.

The V and J genes are TRBV7-9 and TRBJ2-7; weak D call: TRBD2 (6 bases). The V end lost 7 bases, the J end lost 1 base, and 14 bases lay between the germline ends. This CDR3 is built from 14 residues. Germline values: CDR1 SEHNR, CDR2 FQNEAQ (reference sequence). CDR3 in DNA: TGTGCCAGCATCGAGACTAGTGGTTCCTACGAGCAGTACTTC. It specifies CASIETSGSYEQYF.

This clonotype was seen a few times. The V and J genes are TRBV4-2 and TRBJ1-2; D is uncertain. The CDR3 is 15 amino acids. Germline CDR1 is LGHNA and CDR2 is YNFKEQ. Trimming shortened V by 1 base and J by 4 bases, and 13 bases separated the two germline ends. The CDR3 region has the DNA TGTGCCAGCAGCCAAGGAGTGACAAGCACCTATGGCTACACCTTC. Protein: CASSQGVTSTYGYTF.

The chain employs TRBV3-1 and TRBJ2-2; 9 bases map to TRBD1. The CDR3 spans 19 residues. Trimming removed 1 base from V and 5 bases from J; junction bases left unmatched: 14. Germline assignment: CDR1 LGHDT and CDR2 YNNKEL (reference sequence). As DNA, the CDR3 is TGTGCCAGCAGCCAAGTCGTCGGTGGGGGACAGGGAGAGACCGGGGAGCTGTTTTTT. Its translation is CASSQVVGGGQGETGELFF.

This clonotype came up many times. The rearrangement joins TRBV12-3 or TRBV12-4 to TRBJ2-1; D might be TRBD2 (5 bases). The CDR3 has 12 residues. Trimming removed 6 bases from V and 6 bases from J, with 9 bases in between. The CDR3 sequence: CASRRTSNEQFF. The CDR3 DNA sequence: TGTGCCAGCAGACGAACTAGCAATGAGCAGTTCTTC.

CDR3 in DNA: TGTGCCAGCAGTAAGGGAAGTTCCTCCCCTAGCACAGATACGCAGTATTTT. This gives the protein CASSKGSSSPSTDTQYF. The chain has TRBV3-1 and TRBJ2-3, with D unclear. V lost 6 bases, J lost 0 bases, and 19 bases lay in between. Looked up from germline, CDR1 is LGHDT and CDR2 is YNNKEL (reference sequence). This CDR3 has 17 amino acids.

This clonotype occurred a few times. The chain combines TRBV4-1 with TRBJ2-7; possible D gene TRBD1, 5 bases. CDR3 length: 16 residues. CDR1 MGHRA and CDR2 YSYEKL come from the germline V gene. Trimming removed 0 bases at V and 1 base at J, with 13 bases between. CDR3 nucleotides: TGCGCCAGCAGCCAAGATTTCCCAGGGCCTTCCTACGAGCAGTACTTC. It specifies CASSQDFPGPSYEQYF.

The chain couples TRBV2 to TRBJ2-7; either TRBD1 or TRBD2 may supply D (5 bases each). This CDR3 has 13 amino acids. V was shortened by 7 bases and J by 5 bases, with 15 bases between the two germline ends. Germline V gene sequence: CDR1 SNHLY, CDR2 FYNNEI. In nucleotides, the CDR3 is TGTGCCAGCATCGGGCAGGGAGAGAACGAGCAGTACTTC. This gives the protein CASIGQGENEQYF.